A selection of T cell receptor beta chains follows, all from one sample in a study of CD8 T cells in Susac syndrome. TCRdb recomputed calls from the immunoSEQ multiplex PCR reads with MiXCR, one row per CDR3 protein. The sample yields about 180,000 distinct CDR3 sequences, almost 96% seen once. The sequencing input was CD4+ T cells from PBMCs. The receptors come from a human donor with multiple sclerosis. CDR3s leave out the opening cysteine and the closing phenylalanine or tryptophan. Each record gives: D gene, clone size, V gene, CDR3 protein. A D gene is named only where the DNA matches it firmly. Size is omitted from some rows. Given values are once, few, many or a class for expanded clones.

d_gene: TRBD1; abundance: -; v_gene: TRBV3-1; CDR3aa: ASSQRRGQTYEQY
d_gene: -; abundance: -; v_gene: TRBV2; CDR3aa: ASRLTGTRSLEAYNEQF
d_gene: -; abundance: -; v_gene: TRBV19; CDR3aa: ARTNRVSYEQY
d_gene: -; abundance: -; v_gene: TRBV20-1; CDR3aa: SARDMYYEQY
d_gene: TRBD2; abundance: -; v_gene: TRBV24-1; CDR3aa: ASPRRGSYNEQF
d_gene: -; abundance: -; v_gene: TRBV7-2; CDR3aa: ASSVGPGETQY
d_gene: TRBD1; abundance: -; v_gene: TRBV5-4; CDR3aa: ASSSADRVAYEQY
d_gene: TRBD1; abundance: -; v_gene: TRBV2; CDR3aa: AGGQGPYGYT
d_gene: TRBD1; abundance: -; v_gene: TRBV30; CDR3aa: AWSLGTGLGGYGYT
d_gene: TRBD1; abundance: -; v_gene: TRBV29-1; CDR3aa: SVHRGPEETQY
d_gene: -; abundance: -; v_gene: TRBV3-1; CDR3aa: ASSQPGKSYEQY
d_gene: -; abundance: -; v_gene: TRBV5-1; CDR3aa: ASSFERAGYEQY
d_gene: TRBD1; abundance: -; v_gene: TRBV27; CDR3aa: ASRAAGQGATNYGYT
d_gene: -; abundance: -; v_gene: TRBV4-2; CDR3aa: ASSQLGDTKYYEQY
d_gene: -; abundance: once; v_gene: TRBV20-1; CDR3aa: SARGGYT
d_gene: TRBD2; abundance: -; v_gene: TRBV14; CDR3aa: ASSQEWGGSGANVLT
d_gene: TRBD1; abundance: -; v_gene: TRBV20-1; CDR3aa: SARVLGDRLAGDQY
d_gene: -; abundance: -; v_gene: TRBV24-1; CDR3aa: GAVLGVGGTDTQY
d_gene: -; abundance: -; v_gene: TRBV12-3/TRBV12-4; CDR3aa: ASSLAGARVAF
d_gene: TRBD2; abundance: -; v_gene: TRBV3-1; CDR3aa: ASSQETGTIGTDTQY
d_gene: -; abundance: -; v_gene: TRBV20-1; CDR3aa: SAPFGDEQF
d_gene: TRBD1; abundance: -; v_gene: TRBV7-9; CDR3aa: ASSRGTGPSNQPQH
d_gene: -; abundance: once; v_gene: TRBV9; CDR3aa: ASSVDSTLAFGETQY
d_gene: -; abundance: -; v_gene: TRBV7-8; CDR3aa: ASSLEDETYGYT
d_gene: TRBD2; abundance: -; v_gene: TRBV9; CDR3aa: ASSEGTSGGQQETQY
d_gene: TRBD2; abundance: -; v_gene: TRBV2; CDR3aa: ASISAGGGPYTGELF
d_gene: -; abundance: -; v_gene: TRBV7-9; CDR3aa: ASTPGAGSYGYT
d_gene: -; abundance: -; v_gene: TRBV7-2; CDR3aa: ASSADYEQY
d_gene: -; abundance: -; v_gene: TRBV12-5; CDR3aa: ASGLGVGELF
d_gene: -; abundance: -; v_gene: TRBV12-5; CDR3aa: ASGLVGVYNEQF
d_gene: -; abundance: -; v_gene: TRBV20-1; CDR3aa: SGMGTQVSYEQY
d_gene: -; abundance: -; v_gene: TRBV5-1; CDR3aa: ASSSPSQAATQY
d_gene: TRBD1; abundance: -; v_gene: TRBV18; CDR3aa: ASSSNRGLGANVLT
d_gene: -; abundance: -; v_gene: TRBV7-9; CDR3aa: ASSSSGPSWELF
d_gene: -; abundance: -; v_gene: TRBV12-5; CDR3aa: ASGLVLLGSYNEQF
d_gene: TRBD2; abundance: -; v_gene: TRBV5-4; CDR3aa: ASSLPSGGITDTQY
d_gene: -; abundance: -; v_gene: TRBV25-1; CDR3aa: ASSEGQAGYEKY
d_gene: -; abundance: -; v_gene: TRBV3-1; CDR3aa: ASSQGGRTEAF
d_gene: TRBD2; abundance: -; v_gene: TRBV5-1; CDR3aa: ASSLEVAGYYEQY
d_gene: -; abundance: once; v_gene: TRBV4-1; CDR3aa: ASSQEGAGPPAVYGYT
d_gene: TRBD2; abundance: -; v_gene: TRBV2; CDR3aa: ASGLGWETQY
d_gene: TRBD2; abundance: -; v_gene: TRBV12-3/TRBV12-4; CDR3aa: ASSPGLAGGVDTGELF
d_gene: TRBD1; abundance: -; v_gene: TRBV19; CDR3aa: ASSIKTGGTYEQY
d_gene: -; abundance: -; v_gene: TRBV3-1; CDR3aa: ASSQANRANTEAF
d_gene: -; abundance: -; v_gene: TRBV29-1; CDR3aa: SVDRVRETQY
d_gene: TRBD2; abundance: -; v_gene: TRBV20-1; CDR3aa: SARALQVRGVTDTQY